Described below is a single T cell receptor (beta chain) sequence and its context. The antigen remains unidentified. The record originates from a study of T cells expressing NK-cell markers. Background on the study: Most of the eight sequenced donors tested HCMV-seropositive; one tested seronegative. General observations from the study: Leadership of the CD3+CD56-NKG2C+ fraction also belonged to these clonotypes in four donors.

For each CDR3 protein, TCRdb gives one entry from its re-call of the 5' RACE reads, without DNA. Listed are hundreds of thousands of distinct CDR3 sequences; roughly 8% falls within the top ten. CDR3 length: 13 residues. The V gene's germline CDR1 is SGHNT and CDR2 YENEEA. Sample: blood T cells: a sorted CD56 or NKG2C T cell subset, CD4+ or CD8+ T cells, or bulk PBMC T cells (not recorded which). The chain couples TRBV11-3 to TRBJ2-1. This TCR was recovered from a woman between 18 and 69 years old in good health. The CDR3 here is CASSFSFNNEQFF. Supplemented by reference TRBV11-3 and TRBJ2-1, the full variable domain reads EAGVVQSPRYKIIEKKQPVAFWCNPISGHNTLYWYLQNLGQGPELLIRYENEEAVDDSQLPKDRFSAERLKGVDSTLKIQPAELGDSAVYLCASSFSFNNEQFFGPGTRLTVL.